The 32 T cell receptor beta chains given below trace back to one sample, sequenced in a study of cytomegalovirus exposure and HLA in healthy donors. PCR employed 60 Vbeta and 13 Jbeta primers. Using immunoSEQ multiplex PCR, the repertoire was profiled, and TCRdb retains in-frame clones only, with some absent. The sample contains some 120,000 clones, 80% of which appear only once. The sample consisted of PBMCs. The receptors derive from a man younger than 45 in good health and CMV-seronegative.

The gene calls are TRBV5-1 and TRBJ2-7, with a possible D match to TRBD2 (6 bases). From germline, CDR1 is SGHRS and CDR2 YFSETQ. The V end lost 4 bases, the J end lost 0 bases, and 17 bases lay between the germline ends. This CDR3 is built from 16 residues. CDR3 sequence: CASSPGGATSSYEQYF. The CDR3 DNA reads as TGCGCCAGCAGCCCTGGAGGGGCGACGAGCTCCTACGAGCAGTACTTC.

The genes are TRBV28 and TRBJ1-2, with D tentatively TRBD1 (5 bases). The V end was cut by 6 bases, the J end by 4 bases, with 15 bases between. CDR1 and CDR2 (germline): MDHEN, SYDVKM. The CDR3 spans 14 residues. The CDR3 sequence is CASRQGHFRYGYTF. The CDR3 nucleotides are TGTGCCAGCAGACAAGGACATTTTCGCTATGGCTACACCTTC.

A few counts support this clone. The chain is built from TRBV9 and TRBJ2-1, with 10 bases that match TRBD2. Germline-derived CDR1 and CDR2 are SGDLS and YYNGEE. V was pared by 2 bases and J by 7 bases, with 3 bases of the junction left unmatched. The CDR3 is made up of 14 amino acids. The CDR3 bases are TGTGCCAGCAGCGTGGGACTAGCGTTTAATGAGCAGTTCTTC. It yields the protein CASSVGLAFNEQFF.

V usage is TRBV7-9 and J usage is TRBJ2-5, with TRBD1 matching 11 bases. This CDR3 region has 17 residues. After removal of 3 bases from V and 4 bases from J, the junction contained 10 bases not matched to a gene. Germline V lookup: CDR1 SEHNR, CDR2 FQNEAQ (reference sequence). The CDR3 region is CASSLDRGPGGGETQYF. Here the CDR3 DNA reads TGTGCCAGCAGCTTGGACAGGGGGCCGGGAGGTGGAGAGACCCAGTACTTC.

The rearrangement links TRBV5-1 to TRBJ2-1; TRBD2 matches 12 bases. The CDR3 spans 19 residues. The germline gives CDR1 SGHRS, CDR2 YFSETQ. The J segment lost 5 bases and the V segment lost 6 bases, leaving 18 bases of the junction unmatched. The CDR3 is CASTSGLAGGHGNDNEQFF. CDR3 coding DNA: TGCGCCAGCACCTCAGGGCTAGCGGGAGGGCATGGGAATGACAATGAGCAGTTCTTC.

The V gene is TRBV7-2, the J gene TRBJ1-2, with TRBD1 matching 7 bases. Germline CDR1 SGHTA, CDR2 FQGNSA. Unmatched junction bases numbered 3, after V lost 5 bases and J lost 6 bases. The CDR3 covers 12 residues. The CDR3 spells CASSRTGDGYTF. The CDR3 DNA is TGTGCCAGCAGCCGGACAGGCGATGGCTACACCTTC. Full variable domain (missing parts from reference TRBV7-2 and TRBJ1-2): GAGVSQSPSNKVTEKGKDVELRCDPISGHTALYWYRQSLGQGLEFLIYFQGNSAPDKSGLPSDRFSAERTGGSVSTLTIQRTQQEDSAVYLCASSRTGDGYTFGSGTRLTVV.

The chain recombines TRBV27 with TRBJ2-3; D might be TRBD1 (6 bases). V lost 6 bases and J lost 3, with 16 bases in between. The CDR3 sequence is 15 residues long. CDR1 and CDR2 (germline): MNHEY, SMNVEV (reference sequence). CDR3 region: CASSRWDGQTDTQYF. CDR3 coding DNA: TGTGCCAGCAGCCGATGGGACGGACAGACAGATACGCAGTATTTT.

The CDR3 nucleotides read TGTGCCAGCAGCTTATCCAACAGCCCCTGGTGGGTAATCACTGAAGCTTTCTTT. Translating it yields CASSLSNSPWWVITEAFF. The chain couples TRBV7-4 to TRBJ1-1; D ambiguous. CDR3 length: 18 amino acids. Trimming removed 2 bases from V and 4 bases from J, with 23 bases in between. The germline gives CDR1 SGHVT, CDR2 SQSDAQ. The variable domain in full, with the rest retrieved from reference TRBV7-4 and TRBJ1-1, is GAGVSQSPRYKVAKRGRDVALRCDSISGHVTLYWYRQTLGQGSEVLTYSQSDAQRDKSGRPSGRFSAERPERSVSTLKIQRTEQGDSAVYLCASSLSNSPWWVITEAFFGQGTRLTVV.

V is TRBV18 and J is TRBJ1-5; D not certain. Germline-derived CDR1 and CDR2 are KGHSH and LQKENI. The CDR3 is 13 amino acids. Trimming took 2 bases from V and 8 from J, leaving 10 bases between them. The CDR3: CASSPESTEPQHF. The CDR3 bases are TGTGCCAGCTCACCAGAAAGTACAGAGCCCCAGCATTTT.

This clone was seen a few times. V usage is TRBV4-3 and J usage is TRBJ2-7, with TRBD2 matching 10 bases. The J segment lost 3 bases and the V segment lost 3 bases, leaving 11 bases of the junction unmatched. Germline assignment: CDR1 LGHNA and CDR2 YSLEER. The CDR3 length is 17 residues. Here the CDR3 DNA reads TGCGCCAGCAGCCAGGCGCTCCTAGCGGGAGAAGGCTACGAGCAGTACTTC. It is translated as CASSQALLAGEGYEQYF.

V is TRBV4-1 and J is TRBJ2-1; D gene uncertain. Germline assignment: CDR1 MGHRA and CDR2 YSYEKL. V lost 4 bases and J 5 bases, leaving 18 bases between the germline ends. CDR3 size: 16 residues. The CDR3 nucleotides read TGCGCCAGCAGCCCCTTCGTTGTTTCCTACGACAATGAGCAGTTCTTC. This encodes CASSPFVVSYDNEQFF.

This clone was recorded a few times. The J gene is TRBJ1-1, the V gene TRBV5-4; no clear D gene. The CDR3 consists of 13 residues. With 3 bases removed from V and 0 bases from J, the gap between germline ends came to 6 bases. Looked up from germline, CDR1 is SGHNT and CDR2 is YYREEE (reference sequence). CDR3 nucleotides: TGTGCCAGCAGCTCCTCAGTGAACACTGAAGCTTTCTTT. Translation gives CASSSSVNTEAFF.

This clone showed up just a few times. The gene calls are TRBV19 and TRBJ2-1; 7 bases line up with TRBD2. CDR3 length: 17 amino acids. The germline V gene encodes CDR1 LNHDA and CDR2 SQIVND (reference sequence). The V gene end was trimmed by 1 base and the J gene end by 2 bases; junction bases not matched to a gene: 8. This CDR3 reads CASSIGWGEGAYNEQFF. The DNA of the CDR3 is TGTGCCAGTAGTATAGGTTGGGGGGAGGGTGCCTACAATGAGCAGTTCTTC.

The sample holds one count of this clone. The chain combines TRBV4-2 with TRBJ2-5, with 10 bases identical to TRBD2. The DNA end is more similar to TRBJ2-7, so the J call may be wrong. Germline V gene data show CDR1 as LGHNA and CDR2 as YNFKEQ. This CDR3 is built from 15 residues. The DNA for the CDR3 is TGTGCCAGCAGCCAAGAAACTAGCGGGAATTACGAGCAGTACTTC. As protein: CASSQETSGNYEQYF.

The genes are TRBV7-9 and TRBJ2-7, with D maybe TRBD1 (6 bases). V lost 5 bases to trimming and J lost 1 base, with 15 bases between them. The length of the CDR3 is 15 residues. The germline V gene encodes CDR1 SEHNR and CDR2 FQNEAQ (reference sequence). The CDR3 protein is CASSGDRKSSYEQYF. As DNA, the CDR3 is TGTGCCAGCAGCGGAGACAGGAAGAGTTCCTACGAGCAGTACTTC. The entire variable domain, with the rest obtained from reference TRBV7-9 and TRBJ2-7, is as follows: DTGVSQNPRHKITKRGQNVTFRCDPISEHNRLYWYRQTLGQGPEFLTYFQNEAQLEKSRLLSDRFSAERPKGSFSTLEIQRTEQGDSAMYLCASSGDRKSSYEQYFGPGTRLTVT.

The chain recombines TRBV7-2 with TRBJ1-2, with unresolved D. The CDR3 extends over 15 amino acids. Deletions cut 0 bases from V and 3 bases from J, with 11 bases between. Per the germline V gene, CDR1 is SGHTA and CDR2 is FQGNSA. The CDR3 DNA sequence: TGTGCCAGCAGCTTAGCAGGAGGCAGTTACTATGGCTACACCTTC. Its translation: CASSLAGGSYYGYTF.

This chain links TRBV27 with TRBJ1-5, with D tentatively TRBD1 (5 bases). This CDR3 spans 13 amino acids. CDR1 MNHEY and CDR2 SMNVEV come from the germline V gene (reference sequence). Deletions cut 3 bases from V and 7 bases from J, with 10 bases between. The CDR3 DNA is TGTGCCAGCAGTTTTAGGGGAGGGCAGCCCCAGCATTTT. Translation: CASSFRGGQPQHF.

The CDR3 is CASTPSVWGTDTQYF. The CDR3 DNA reads as TGTGCCAGCACCCCTAGCGTGTGGGGCACAGATACGCAGTATTTT. This chain joins TRBV7-8 and TRBJ2-3; weak D call: TRBD2 (6 bases). This CDR3 spans 15 amino acids. The germline gives CDR1 SGHVS, CDR2 FQNEAQ. Trimming cost V 7 bases and J 1 base, with 15 bases left between them.

This clone has more than one count but fewer than ten. This chain joins TRBV19 and TRBJ2-7; TRBD2 matches 11 bases. The CDR3 runs to 16 residues. V was pared by 3 bases and J by 2 bases, with 6 bases of the junction left unmatched. Germline CDR1 is LNHDA and CDR2 is SQIVND (reference sequence). For the CDR3, the DNA is TGTGCCAGTAGTATTACTAGCGGGGGACCAACCTACGAGCAGTACTTC. This translates into CASSITSGGPTYEQYF. Supplemented by reference TRBV19 and TRBJ2-7, the full variable domain reads DGGITQSPKYLFRKEGQNVTLSCEQNLNHDAMYWYRQDPGQGLRLIYYSQIVNDFQKGDIAEGYSVSREKKESFPLTVTSAQKNPTAFYLCASSITSGGPTYEQYFGPGTRLTVT.

This chain joins TRBV7-2 and TRBJ2-7; 11 bases agree with TRBD2. Germline V gene sequence: CDR1 SGHTA, CDR2 FQGNSA. The CDR3 totals 16 residues. With 5 bases clipped from V and 0 bases from J, the junction kept 6 bases outside the gene matches. The CDR3 reads CASSRDLAGGSYEQYF. The DNA of the CDR3 is TGTGCCAGCAGCAGAGATCTAGCGGGAGGCTCCTACGAGCAGTACTTC.

This chain links TRBV9 with TRBJ2-6, with TRBD1 identical over 11 bases. J was trimmed by 2 bases and V by 0 bases; bases with no gene match: 1. This CDR3 contains 17 residues. Germline V CDR1 and CDR2: SGDLS, YYNGEE. CDR3 sequence reads: CASSVAGQGAGANVLTF. The CDR3 bases are TGTGCCAGCAGCGTAGCGGGACAGGGGGCTGGGGCCAACGTCCTGACTTTC. Supplemented by reference TRBV9 and TRBJ2-6, the full variable domain reads DSGVTQTPKHLITATGQRVTLRCSPRSGDLSVYWYQQSLDQGLQFLIQYYNGEERAKGNILERFSAQQFPDLHSELNLSSLELGDSALYFCASSVAGQGAGANVLTFGAGSRLTVL.

In DNA, the CDR3 is TGTGCCAGCAGCGTAGCTGGAGCGGGAGCGAGCACCGGGGAGCTGTTTTTT. This sequence encodes CASSVAGAGASTGELFF. V is TRBV9 and J is TRBJ2-2, with TRBD2 matching over 8 bases. The junction had 8 bases not matched to a gene; V was cut back by 0 bases and J by 4 bases. Germline V gene lookup returns CDR1 SGDLS and CDR2 YYNGEE. CDR3 length: 17 amino acids. Looking up the rest from reference TRBV9 and TRBJ2-2 gives the full variable domain: DSGVTQTPKHLITATGQRVTLRCSPRSGDLSVYWYQQSLDQGLQFLIQYYNGEERAKGNILERFSAQQFPDLHSELNLSSLELGDSALYFCASSVAGAGASTGELFFGEGSRLTVL.

As to this clone: Germline is not matched at one junction end, which may reflect a read error. The chain couples TRBV6-1 to TRBJ1-5; TRBD1 aligns across 7 bases. This CDR3 has 15 amino acids. The germline V gene encodes CDR1 MNHNS and CDR2 SASEGT. The CDR3 nucleotides are TGTGCCAGCAGTGAACAGGGGGTGTACAATCAGCCCCAGAATTTT. Translating it yields CASSEQGVYNQPQNF.

The J gene is TRBJ1-1, the V gene TRBV7-9; D remains unclear. Germline V gene data show CDR1 as SEHNR and CDR2 as FQNEAQ (reference sequence). Trimming removed 0 bases from V and 2 bases from J, with 16 bases in between. This CDR3 has 17 amino acids. The CDR3 sequence is CASSLAVEAPHNTEAFF. The CDR3 DNA is TGTGCCAGCAGCTTAGCGGTTGAGGCACCTCATAACACTGAAGCTTTCTTT.

This rearrangement joins TRBV29-1 to TRBJ2-7; D is ambiguous. Germline lookup yields CDR1 SQVTM and CDR2 ANQGSEA. CDR3 length: 12 amino acids. The germline V and J ends were trimmed by 5 bases and 0 bases, with 8 bases remaining between them. CDR3 loop: CSVRVGSYEQYF. The CDR3 DNA follows: TGCAGCGTTCGCGTCGGCTCCTACGAGCAGTACTTC.

This clone was observed a few times. The chain joins TRBV6-5 to TRBJ1-5; 8 bases fit TRBD1. This CDR3 contains 14 residues. With V trimmed by 6 bases and J by 7 bases, 8 bases remained unmatched. The germline CDR1 and CDR2 sequences are MNHEY and SVGAGI. For the CDR3, the DNA is TGTGCCAGCAGCCTGGACAGGGTGGGGCAGCCCCAGCATTTT. Amino acid sequence: CASSLDRVGQPQHF.

The chain combines TRBV28 with TRBJ2-7, with TRBD2 as a possible D gene (5 bases). CDR3 size: 13 residues. Deletions cut 4 bases from V and 1 base from J, with 8 bases between. CDR1 and CDR2 (germline): MDHEN, SYDVKM. The CDR3 reads CASSSRESYEQYF. The CDR3 DNA follows: TGTGCCAGCAGTTCCCGGGAATCCTACGAGCAGTACTTC. The full variable domain, completed using reference TRBV28 and TRBJ2-7, is DVKVTQSSRYLVKRTGEKVFLECVQDMDHENMFWYRQDPGLGLRLIYFSYDVKMKEKGDIPEGYSVSREKKERFSLILESASTNQTSMYLCASSSRESYEQYFGPGTRLTVT.

This chain uses TRBV9 with TRBJ2-2, with 13 nucleotides matching TRBD2. This CDR3 spans 19 amino acids. Unmatched junction bases numbered 6, after V lost 0 bases and J lost 1 base. CDR1 SGDLS and CDR2 YYNGEE come from the germline V gene. The chain's CDR3 is CASSVEGLAGKKNTGELFF. CDR3 DNA sequence: TGTGCCAGCAGCGTAGAGGGACTAGCGGGAAAAAAGAACACCGGGGAGCTGTTTTTT.

In DNA form, the CDR3 reads TGTGCCAGCAGCCAAGATTACAGGGATTATGGCTACACCTTC. This codes for CASSQDYRDYGYTF. The chain links TRBV14 to TRBJ1-2, with D perhaps matching TRBD1 (6 bases). Deletions cut 0 bases from V and 5 bases from J, with 10 bases between. From germline, CDR1 is SGHDN and CDR2 FVKESK. This CDR3 spans 14 amino acids.

The chain links TRBV4-1 to TRBJ2-7; TRBD2 aligns across 7 bases. V dropped 1 base and J dropped 7; count of bases not matched to a gene: 4. Germline CDR1 and CDR2: MGHRA and YSYEKL. CDR3 length: 13 residues. The CDR3 protein is CASSQGLAGEQYF. CDR3 DNA: TGCGCCAGCAGCCAAGGACTAGCCGGTGAGCAGTACTTC.

The chain has TRBV29-1 and TRBJ2-7, with D tentatively TRBD2 (6 bases). CDR1 is SQVTM, CDR2 ANQGSEA, per germline. The CDR3 consists of 13 residues. The V gene lost 6 bases and the J gene lost 0 bases, with 12 bases spanning the gap. DNA for the CDR3: TGCAGCGTGGGAGGCAGGAGCTCCTACGAGCAGTACTTC. Protein: CSVGGRSSYEQYF.

Comment on this clone: Other DNA variants within this sample encode the same CDR3. The rearrangement links TRBV28 to TRBJ1-5, with D uncertain. The ends were cut back, 6 bases at V and 5 bases at J, with 5 bases in the middle. Germline-derived CDR1 and CDR2 are MDHEN and SYDVKM. This CDR3 has 11 residues. The CDR3 here is CASSSYQPQHF. The CDR3 coding sequence is TGTGCCAGCAGCTCTTATCAGCCCCAGCATTTT.